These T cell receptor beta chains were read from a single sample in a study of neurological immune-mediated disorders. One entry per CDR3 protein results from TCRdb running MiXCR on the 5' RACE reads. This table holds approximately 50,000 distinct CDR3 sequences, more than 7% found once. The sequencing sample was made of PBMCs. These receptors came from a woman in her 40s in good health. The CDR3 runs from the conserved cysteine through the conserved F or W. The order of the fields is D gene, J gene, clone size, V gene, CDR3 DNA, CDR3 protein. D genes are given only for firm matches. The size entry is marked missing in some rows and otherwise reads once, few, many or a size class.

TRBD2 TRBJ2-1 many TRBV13 TGTGCCAGCAGCTTCCCTAGCGGGGGGCCAGGTGAGCAGTTCTTC CASSFPSGGPGEQFF
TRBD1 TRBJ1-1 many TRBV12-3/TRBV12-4 TGTGCCAGCAGCTGGGGACAGATGAACACTGAAGCTTTCTTT CASSWGQMNTEAFF
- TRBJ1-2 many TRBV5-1 TGCGCCAGCAGCGCGACTAACTATGGCTACACCTTC CASSATNYGYTF
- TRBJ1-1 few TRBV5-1 TGCGCCAGCAGCCTAGGACGGCGGAACACTGAAGCTTTCTTT CASSLGRRNTEAFF
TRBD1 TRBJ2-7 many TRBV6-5 TGTGCCAGCAGTAGGGGGACAGGGGGCACCCCCTACGAGCAGTACTTC CASSRGTGGTPYEQYF
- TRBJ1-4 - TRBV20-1 TGCAGTGCTAGAGAGAGGGAGAGCACTAATGAAAAACTGTTTTTT CSARERESTNEKLFF
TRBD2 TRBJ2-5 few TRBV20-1 TGCAGTGCTATCCATGGGGGGGTCTGGGAGACCCAGTACTTC CSAIHGGVWETQYF
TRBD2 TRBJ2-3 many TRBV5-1 TGCGCCAGCAGCTGGGAAGCGGGGGGGCCGGATACGCAGTATTTT CASSWEAGGPDTQYF
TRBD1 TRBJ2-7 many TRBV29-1 TGCAGCGTTGAAGGCGTTTCGGGACAGGGGGCAAGTGAGCAGTACTTC CSVEGVSGQGASEQYF
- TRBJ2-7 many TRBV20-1 TGCAGTGCTACGCGGCCCCAATCCTACGAGCAGTACTTC CSATRPQSYEQYF
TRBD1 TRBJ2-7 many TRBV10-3 TGTGCCATCAGTGGCGGGACAGGGTCAGCCTACGAGCAGTACTTC CAISGGTGSAYEQYF
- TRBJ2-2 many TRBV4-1 TGCGCCAGCAGCCCAGACATAACACGCACCGGGGAGCTGTTTTTT CASSPDITRTGELFF
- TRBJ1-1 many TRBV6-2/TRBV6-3 TGTGCCAGCAGTTACTACGCAGTCACTGAAGCTTTCTTT CASSYYAVTEAFF
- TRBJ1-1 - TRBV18 TGTGCCAGCTCCTACATGGCGGGATCCACTGAAGCTTTCTTT CASSYMAGSTEAFF
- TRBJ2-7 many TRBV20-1 TGCAGTGCAAGAGCGCCCGGACTCCCGTCGGAGCAGTACTTC CSARAPGLPSEQYF
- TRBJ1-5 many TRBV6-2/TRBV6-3 TGTGCCAGCAGAGGAGGGAATCAGCCCCAGCATTTT CASRGGNQPQHF
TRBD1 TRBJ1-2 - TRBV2 TGTGCCAGCAGTTACCTCAGGGGGGCTTCGCCCTATGGCTACACCTTC CASSYLRGASPYGYTF
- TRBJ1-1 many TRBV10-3 TGTGCCGGGCGACAGATACTGAACACTGAAGCTTTCTTT CAGRQILNTEAFF
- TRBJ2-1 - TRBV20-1 TGCAGTGCTTCCTACAATGAGCAGTTCTTC CSASYNEQFF
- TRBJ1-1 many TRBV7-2 TGTGCCAGCAGCTTGGGGTATCGGACCTACACTGAAGCTTTCTTT CASSLGYRTYTEAFF
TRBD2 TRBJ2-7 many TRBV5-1 TGCGCCAGCAGCGGAACTAGCGGGAGCGGGGACGAGCAGTACTTC CASSGTSGSGDEQYF
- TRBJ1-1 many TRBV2 TGTGCCAGCAGTGAAGCGCTTCGGAACACTGAAGCTTTCTTT CASSEALRNTEAFF
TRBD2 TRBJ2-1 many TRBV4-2 TGTGCCAGCAGCCAAAGGAGGCGACTAGCGGAGTACAATGAGCAGTTCTTC CASSQRRRLAEYNEQFF
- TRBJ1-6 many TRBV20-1 TGCAGTGCTGAGAAAAGACGGGACAATTCACCCCTCCACTTT CSAEKRRDNSPLHF
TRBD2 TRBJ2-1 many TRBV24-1 TGTGCCACCAGTGATTTGGGCGGTGGCGGGAGGGACAATGAGCAGTTCTTC CATSDLGGGGRDNEQFF
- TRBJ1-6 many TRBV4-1 TGCGCCAGCAGCCAAGACCCGAGAGGCCGTTCGGGTTCACCCCTCCACTTT CASSQDPRGRSGSPLHF
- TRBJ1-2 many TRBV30 TGTGCCTGGAGTGTCGCAGGCTATGGCTACACCTTC CAWSVAGYGYTF
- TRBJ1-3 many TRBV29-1 TGCAGCGTTGGTGGGGATTCTGGAAACACCATATATTTT CSVGGDSGNTIYF
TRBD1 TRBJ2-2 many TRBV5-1 TGCGCCAGCCGCGGCCCTCCGGGACAGGGGGCTCGCGGGGAGCTGTTTTTT CASRGPPGQGARGELFF
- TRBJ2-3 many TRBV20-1 TGCAGTGCTAGGAGGCTGACGGAACTGGCAGATACGCAGTATTTT CSARRLTELADTQYF
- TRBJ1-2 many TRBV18 TGTGCCAGCTCACCCGACCGATGGGGCTACACCTTC CASSPDRWGYTF
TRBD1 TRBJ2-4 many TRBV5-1 TGCGCCAGCAGCTTTTCCAAGGGGGCGAGGGAAAACATTCAGTACTTC CASSFSKGARENIQYF
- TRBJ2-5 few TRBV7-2 TGTGCCAGCAGCCCACCAGGGGACCAAGAGACCCAGTACTTC CASSPPGDQETQYF
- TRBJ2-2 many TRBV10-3 TGTGCCATCAGTGAGTCGGATACCGGGGAGCTGTTTTTT CAISESDTGELFF
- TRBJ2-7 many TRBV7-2 TGTGCCAGCAGCTTAGTTTCCGGGGGGCTTGCGTCCTACGAGCAGTACTTC CASSLVSGGLASYEQYF
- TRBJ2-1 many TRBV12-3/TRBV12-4 TGTGCCAGCAAGTCCGATAAGTTCAATGAGCAGTTCTTC CASKSDKFNEQFF
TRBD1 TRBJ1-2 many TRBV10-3 TGTGCCATCAGTGGCACCGACAGGGGAGACTATGGCTACACCTTC CAISGTDRGDYGYTF
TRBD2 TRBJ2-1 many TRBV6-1 TGTGCCAGCAGTGAAGCGGAGGCGGGACTAGCGCCCTACAATGAGCAGTTCTTC CASSEAEAGLAPYNEQFF
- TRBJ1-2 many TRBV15 TGTGCCACCAGCAGAGATCGCTTGGGTCGCTACACCTTC CATSRDRLGRYTF
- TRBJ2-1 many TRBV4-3 TGCGCCAGCAGCCAAGAGGGTGGCAATGAGCAGTTCTTC CASSQEGGNEQFF
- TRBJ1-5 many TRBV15 TGTGCCACCAGCATAGGACGGGGCAATCAGCCCCAGCATTTT CATSIGRGNQPQHF
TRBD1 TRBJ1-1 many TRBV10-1 TGCGCCAGCAGCCAGACAGGGAAGAACACTGAAGCTTTCTTT CASSQTGKNTEAFF
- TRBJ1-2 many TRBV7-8 TGTGCCAGCAGCTTAGTACCCGGGATGAGCTATGGCTACACCTTC CASSLVPGMSYGYTF
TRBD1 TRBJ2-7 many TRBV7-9 TGTGCCAGCAGCGCGTCGGACAGGGGCCGTCCCTACGAGCAGTACTTC CASSASDRGRPYEQYF
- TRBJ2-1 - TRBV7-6 TGTGCCAGCAGCCCAGGACCAATAGGTGAGCAGTTCTTC CASSPGPIGEQFF
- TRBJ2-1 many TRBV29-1 TGCAGCGTTGAAGTCTACAATGAGCAGTTCTTC CSVEVYNEQFF
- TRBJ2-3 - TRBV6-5 TGTGCCAGCAGTTACGATTTAGCGGAGCCCACAGATACGCAGTATTTT CASSYDLAEPTDTQYF
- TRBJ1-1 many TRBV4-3 TGCGCCAGCAGCCACGATTGGGGTCAGAACACTGAAGCTTTCTTT CASSHDWGQNTEAFF
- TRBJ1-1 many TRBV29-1 TGCAGCGTCCACTCCGGACAGAACACTGAAGCTTTCTTT CSVHSGQNTEAFF
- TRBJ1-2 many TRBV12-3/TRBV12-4 TGTGCCAGCAGTCCGACCCTAACAGGGAACTATGGCTACACCTTC CASSPTLTGNYGYTF
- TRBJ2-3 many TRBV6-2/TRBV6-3 TGTGCCAGCAGTTCAAGGACGGTCCTTCATACGCAGTATTTT CASSSRTVLHTQYF
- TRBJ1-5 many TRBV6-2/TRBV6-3 TGTGCCAGCAGTTACTGGGGGGACAACCAGCCCCAGCATTTT CASSYWGDNQPQHF
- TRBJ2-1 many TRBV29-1 TGCAGCGTGGGGGGTTTTAATGAGCAGTTCTTC CSVGGFNEQFF
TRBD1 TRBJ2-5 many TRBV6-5 TGTGCCAGCAGTTACGGGACAGCCCAAGAGACCCAGTACTTC CASSYGTAQETQYF
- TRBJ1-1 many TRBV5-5 TGTGCCAGCAGCTTGGAACCACCAACTGAAGCTTTCTTT CASSLEPPTEAFF
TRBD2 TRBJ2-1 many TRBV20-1 TGCAGTGCTAGAGATTCGGGGGAGGGCCTGTTCTTC CSARDSGEGLFF
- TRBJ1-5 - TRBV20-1 TGCAGTGCTAGAGATGGACAGACTAGCAATAAGCCCCAGCATTTT CSARDGQTSNKPQHF
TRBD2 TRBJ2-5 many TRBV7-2 TGTGCCAGCAGCATAAATAGCGGGGGCCTTCAAGAGACCCAGTACTTC CASSINSGGLQETQYF
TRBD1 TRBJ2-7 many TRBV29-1 TGCAGCGTGGCCGGGGACAGGGTCTCCTACGAGCAGTACTTC CSVAGDRVSYEQYF
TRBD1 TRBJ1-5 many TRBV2 TGTGCCAGCAGGGGACTCAGACAGGGAGTAGCAATTCAGCCCCAGCATTTT CASRGLRQGVAIQPQHF